Ten or more counts support the clone carrying this TCR beta chain. Antigen: not known. From the PCR reads, TCRdb re-called clones with MiXCR. The sample contains about 39,000 clones, 19% of which appear only once. No treatment of any kind had been given to any patient before thyroid surgery. These data originate in a study of metastatic and nonmetastatic thyroid tumors. Looking at the study overall: Across peripheral blood and tumor or nodule tissue samples taken from malignant and benign thyroid patients, the repertoires were compared with one another. Broader study findings: When malignant thyroid tumors were compared with benign nodules, TCR beta diversity was reportedly significantly higher in the malignant tumors. This held in both blood and tumor samples.

This CDR3 is built from 15 residues. The germline V gene encodes CDR1 SQVTM and CDR2 ANQGSEA. Trimming cost V 7 bases and J 2 bases, with 20 bases left between them. The sequencing sample was made of blood. V and J are TRBV29-1 and TRBJ1-1; TRBD1 might be the D (5 bases). This clonotype originated in a female donor with papillary thyroid cancer or a benign thyroid nodule (not recorded which). Some clones in this sample may be carry-over from other donors' samples. CDR3: CSAQSSWDGNTEAFF. The DNA of the CDR3 is TGCAGCGCCCAGAGTAGTTGGGACGGTAACACTGAAGCTTTCTTT.